This is a list of T cell receptor beta chains from one sample in a study of blood T cell repertoires in COVID-19. Profiling relied on immunoSEQ multiplex PCR, and the TCRdb table lists in-frame clones only, not all of them. Among around 200,000 clones listed, around nine tenths were seen once. The sequenced material came from peripheral blood. These receptors all stem from a man aged 35-49 years with active or convalescent COVID-19. Both conserved end residues are trimmed from each CDR3. A D gene is named only where the DNA matches it firmly.

V	D	J	CDR3
TRBV6-2/TRBV6-3	TRBD1	TRBJ1-6	ASSDRGHRSPLH
TRBV5-1	TRBD1	TRBJ2-2	ASSSPGQGSTGELF
TRBV5-6	NA	TRBJ1-2	ASSLTGVLSYGYT
TRBV5-5	NA	TRBJ1-3	ASSAGYSGNTIY
TRBV27	TRBD2	TRBJ2-4	ASSFHLAGGNIQY
TRBV6-6	NA	TRBJ1-3	ASVSLFSGNTIY
TRBV28	NA	TRBJ2-3	ASSLAGNTDTQY
TRBV6-5	NA	TRBJ2-7	ASRQSATVLLEQY
TRBV3-1/TRBV3-2	NA	TRBJ1-3	ASSPPTLRASGNTIY
TRBV6-1	NA	TRBJ2-7	ASSERKGDYEQY
TRBV6-5	NA	TRBJ1-6	ASTPTVRQGSPLH
TRBV9	TRBD2	TRBJ2-2	ASSVAGAGGQTGELF
TRBV5-1	TRBD2	TRBJ2-5	ASSLAGTKDGY
TRBV19	TRBD1	TRBJ1-4	ASRGQASEKLF
TRBV2	TRBD2	TRBJ2-5	ASTMGRGNRETQY
TRBV27	TRBD1	TRBJ1-4	ASRGTGRNEKLF
TRBV5-6	TRBD1	TRBJ1-3	ASSLPGQGPSGNTIY
TRBV18	NA	TRBJ2-2	ASSPDLLTGELF
TRBV10-2	NA	TRBJ2-7	ASSEGRSYEQY
TRBV5-6	NA	TRBJ1-4	ASSEPRGTNEKLF
TRBV7-7	NA	TRBJ2-5	ASSPGQSVETQY
TRBV28	NA	TRBJ1-2	ASSLAGKGYT
TRBV7-8	TRBD1	TRBJ1-1	ASSLEDRTGGLPEAF
TRBV5-1	NA	TRBJ2-3	ASSLELNTDTQY
TRBV7-9	NA	TRBJ2-7	ASELPGTGSYEQY
TRBV7-2	NA	TRBJ1-5	ASSLSVTQPQH
TRBV7-2	TRBD1	TRBJ1-5	ASRNEGALGNQPQH
TRBV5-1	NA	TRBJ2-1	ASSLVWADREQF
TRBV30	TRBD1	TRBJ1-1	AWTSPGGQVDTEAF
TRBV5-5	NA	TRBJ1-4	ASSLEQRSEKLF
TRBV12-3/TRBV12-4	NA	TRBJ2-2	ASRLQFAGELF
TRBV5-1	NA	TRBJ1-1	ASSQDRSNTEAF
TRBV28	NA	TRBJ2-7	ASNGRYEQY
TRBV5-5	NA	TRBJ1-2	ASSTGWTDTNYGYT
TRBV5-1	TRBD1	TRBJ2-1	ASSLADGRGRNEQF
TRBV21-1	NA	TRBJ2-7	ASSKDTGTDYEQY
TRBV15	TRBD1	TRBJ2-5	ATSRDDRGGETQY
TRBV7-9	NA	TRBJ1-2	ASSFDSPLGGYT
TRBV7-9	NA	TRBJ1-4	ASSPSRFNEKLF
TRBV2	NA	TRBJ2-5	ASSPTTSQETQY
TRBV4-2	NA	TRBJ1-6	ASSQEEGLNSPLH
TRBV23-1	TRBD1	TRBJ1-2	ASSQPVPGQGDYGYT
TRBV7-6	NA	TRBJ2-2	ASSTGPSNTGELF
TRBV20-1	NA	TRBJ2-1	SARASNEQF